One sample yielded the 12 T cell receptor beta chains listed below, sequenced in a study of tumor-infiltrating lymphocytes in primary liver carcinoma. Germline DNA was also extracted, while the blood RNA originated from unsorted whole blood. Starting from 450 to 500 ng of total RNA, TCR beta cDNA was produced with a primer in the constant region. Construction of TCR beta libraries relied on three successive nested multiplex PCR rounds employing slightly modified ARM-PCR. With TRBV1-TRBV30 forward primers and a C-beta reverse primer, the first two PCR rounds were run for around 10 cycles each. A single record per CDR3 protein comes from TCRdb applying MiXCR to the multiplex PCR reads. In the table there are about 310,000 distinct CDR3 sequences, roughly three fifths of which are singletons. What was sequenced was peripheral blood. The receptor source for this set is a woman in her twenties or thirties with primary liver carcinoma and hepatitis B virus infection.

This clonotype was detected many times. The junction differs from germline at one of its ends, possibly a read error. V and J are TRBV11-2 and TRBJ2-7, with no clear D. Germline V gives CDR1 SGHAT, CDR2 FQNNGV. The CDR3 covers 14 residues. The CDR3 loop reads CASSLGIGNYEQCF. The CDR3, as DNA: TGTGCCAGCAGCTTAGGTATAGGGAACTACGAGCAGTGCTTC.

The V call is TRBV7-9, the J call TRBJ1-3; D is perhaps TRBD1 (6 bases). The germline V gene has CDR1 SEHNR and CDR2 FQNEAQ (reference sequence). This CDR3 region has 15 residues. V gave up 1 base and J gave up 2 bases, with 9 bases separating them. The DNA for the CDR3 is TGTGCCAGCAGCTTAGAGAGGACAGCTGGAAACACCATATATTTT. Protein product: CASSLERTAGNTIYF.

As regards this clonotype: A much larger clone is a single base away; this may be a read error. The V and J genes are TRBV4-1 and TRBJ2-3, with D tentatively TRBD1 (5 bases). CDR1 and CDR2 from the germline V gene are MGHRA and YSYEKL. V lost 6 bases, J lost 4 bases, and 20 bases lay in between. The CDR3 consists of 16 residues. The CDR3 sequence: CASRQIRVRAPDTQYF. The CDR3 DNA sequence: TGCGCCAGCAGGCAAATTCGGGTCAGGGCGCCAGATACGCAGTATTTT.

A word on this clonotype: A much bigger clone sits one base away, suggesting this may be a read error. The CDR3 nucleotides are TGTGCTAGTGGTTTGGTACGAGGTTGGAACACTGAAGCTTTCTTT. Its translation: CASGLVRGWNTEAFF. The chain links TRBV12-5 to TRBJ1-1; D call uncertain. CDR1 and CDR2 (germline): LGHNT, FRNRAP. This CDR3 region has 15 residues. V gave up 0 bases and J gave up 1 base, with 9 bases separating them.

The sample holds a few counts of this clonotype. The chain joins TRBV29-1 to TRBJ1-2; 7 nucleotides line up with TRBD1. Germline V CDR1 and CDR2: SQVTM, ANQGSEA. The V segment lost 4 bases and the J segment 4 bases; nucleotides outside the gene matches: 6. The CDR3 sequence is 13 residues long. CDR3 amino acids: CSVVLPGGYGYTF. In DNA, the CDR3 is TGCAGCGTTGTTCTCCCAGGGGGCTATGGCTACACCTTC.

This clonotype came up a few times. Just one base apart from a much larger clone, this may be a read error. This rearrangement joins TRBV29-1 to TRBJ2-1; D unresolved. The ends were cut back, 6 bases at V and 7 bases at J, with 13 bases in the middle. Per germline, CDR1 SQVTM and CDR2 ANQGSEA. This CDR3 spans 12 amino acids. CDR3 bases: TGCAGCGTGAGACATGGAAAGAATGAGCAGTTCTTC. Its protein is CSVRHGKNEQFF.

In the case of this clonotype: This CDR3 fails to terminate in the conserved phenylalanine or tryptophan, so it likely reflects a read error. This rearrangement joins TRBV11-1 to TRBJ2-5, with a tentative D call TRBD1 (5 bases). The CDR3 totals 13 residues. Germline CDR1 and CDR2: SGHAT and FQDESV (reference sequence). Trimming removed 3 bases from V and 3 bases from J, with 8 bases in between. The CDR3 sequence: CASSLTVKETQYL. CDR3 nucleotide sequence: TGTGCCAGCAGCTTGACAGTAAAAGAGACCCAGTACCTC.

The V and J genes are TRBV2 and TRBJ1-2; no definite D call. CDR1 is SNHLY and CDR2 is FYNNEI in the germline V gene. The CDR3 covers 13 residues. The V end lost 10 bases, the J end lost 4 bases, and 16 bases lay between the germline ends. CDR3 DNA: TGTGCCAACAGCTATTCAGGTTTCTATGGCTACACCTTC. Translated: CANSYSGFYGYTF.

As for this clonotype: One end of the junction varies from germline; a read error may be responsible. The V gene is TRBV11-2, the J gene TRBJ1-2, with a weak D call TRBD1 (5 bases). The CDR3 is 13 amino acids. Looked up from germline, CDR1 is SGHAT and CDR2 is FQNNGV. The CDR3 bases are TGTGCCAGTTCCCCGACAGCCAGTGTAAGCTACACTTTC. The encoded protein is CASSPTASVSYTF.

The J gene is TRBJ1-2, the V gene TRBV4-1; the D is unclear. The CDR3 contains 17 residues. Germline V gene sequence: CDR1 MGHRA, CDR2 YSYEKL. Deletions cut 4 bases from V and 6 bases from J, with 24 bases between. CDR3 DNA: TGCGCCAGCAGCCGAAACTACCTCCTGCAGGCAGAGCATGGCTACACCTTC. Translating it yields CASSRNYLLQAEHGYTF.

In this sample, this clonotype turned up a few times. The V and J genes are TRBV5-6 and TRBJ2-2, with no clear D. Trimming removed 2 bases from V and 4 bases from J, with 15 bases in between. Per the germline V gene, CDR1 is SGHDT and CDR2 is YYEEEE. The CDR3 is 16 amino acids. The CDR3 region is CASSFFRVVGTGELFF. Written as DNA, the CDR3 is TGTGCCAGCAGCTTCTTTCGGGTGGTCGGCACCGGGGAGCTGTTTTTT.

Notes on this clonotype: The junction and the germline gene differ at one end; a read error may be behind it. The genes are TRBV7-9 and TRBJ1-3; D remains unclear. The CDR3 sequence is 15 residues long. CDR1 SEHNR and CDR2 FQNEAQ come from the germline V gene (reference sequence). As DNA, the CDR3 is TGTTCCAGCAGCCCCGGACGGAGCTCTGGAAACACCATATATTTT. This translates into CSSSPGRSSGNTIYF.